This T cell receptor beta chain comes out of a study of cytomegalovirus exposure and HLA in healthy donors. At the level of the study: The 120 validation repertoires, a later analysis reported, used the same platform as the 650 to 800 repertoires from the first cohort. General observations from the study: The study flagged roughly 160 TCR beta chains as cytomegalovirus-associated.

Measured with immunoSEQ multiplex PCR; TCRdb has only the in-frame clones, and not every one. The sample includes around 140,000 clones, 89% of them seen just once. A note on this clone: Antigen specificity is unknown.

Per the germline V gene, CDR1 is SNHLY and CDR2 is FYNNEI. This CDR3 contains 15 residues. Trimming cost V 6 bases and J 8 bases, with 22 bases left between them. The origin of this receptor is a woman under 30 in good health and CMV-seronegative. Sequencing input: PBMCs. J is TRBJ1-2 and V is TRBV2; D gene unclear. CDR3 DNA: TGTGCCAGCAGACATTCCGTGGCAGGCTCGTGGGGCTACACCTTC. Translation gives CASRHSVAGSWGYTF. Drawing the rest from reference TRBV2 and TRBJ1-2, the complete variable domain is EPEVTQTPSHQVTQMGQEVILRCVPISNHLYFYWYRQILGQKVEFLVSFYNNEISEKSEIFDDQFSVERPDGSNFTLKIRSTKLEDSAMYFCASRHSVAGSWGYTFGSGTRLTVV.